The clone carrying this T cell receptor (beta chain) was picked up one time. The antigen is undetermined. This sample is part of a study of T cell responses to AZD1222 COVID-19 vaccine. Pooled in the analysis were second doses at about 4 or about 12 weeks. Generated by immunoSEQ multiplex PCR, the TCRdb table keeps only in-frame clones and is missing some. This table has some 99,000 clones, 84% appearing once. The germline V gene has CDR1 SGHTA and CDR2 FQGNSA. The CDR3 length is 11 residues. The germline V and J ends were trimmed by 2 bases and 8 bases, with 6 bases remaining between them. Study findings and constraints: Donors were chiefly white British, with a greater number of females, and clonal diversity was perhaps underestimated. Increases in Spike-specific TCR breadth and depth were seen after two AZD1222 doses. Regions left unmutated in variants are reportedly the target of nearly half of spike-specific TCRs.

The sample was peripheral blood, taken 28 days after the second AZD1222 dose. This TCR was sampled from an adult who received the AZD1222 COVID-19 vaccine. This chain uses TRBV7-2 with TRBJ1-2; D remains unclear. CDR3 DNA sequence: TGTGCCAGCAGCTTAAAGACCGGCTACACCTTC. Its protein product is CASSLKTGYTF.